This TCR beta chain was sequenced for a study of T cell responses to AZD1222 COVID-19 vaccine (dated by TCRdb to about 2021). Notes on the research overall: A total of around 240 trial participants underwent TCR sequencing, of whom 207 received two doses of AZD1222 and about 26 received two doses of the MenACWY control vaccine. Trial participants were enrolled into age subgroups of 18-55, 56-69 and 70-plus years, which contained about 150, 28 and 57 TCR-sequenced participants, respectively. Summary of the overall study and its limitations: Participants were mostly white British and included more females than males, and it was suggested by the authors that clonal diversity may have been underestimated. Reportedly, close to half of the unique spike-specific TCRs recognized epitopes lying outside the regions that are mutated in the B.1.351 and B.1.1.7 variants. Only five or six AZD1222 recipients were SARS-CoV-2 seropositive at baseline, limiting conclusions about previously exposed vaccinees. Because no day 14 peak-response samples were available, repertoires were characterized only after the peak T cell response. A significant rise in spike-specific TCR breadth and depth was observed after two AZD1222 doses relative to day 0 and relative to MenACWY recipients. The 56-69-year group was small, and its depth increase did not reach significance, likely because of low power. The vaccine-associated CD4 TCRs covered the entire spike protein, and the dominant responses fell in regions 160-218 and 743-854.

Comment on this clone: Its antigen is unknown. No much larger clone is present one base from it, and per-base qualities are unavailable.

The CDR3 regions of human TCRbeta chains were analyzed by immunosequencing. Per the original workflow: Repertoire TCRs were checked for matches against a reference library of SARS-CoV-2-specific TCRs that had been generated using the MIRA antigen-specificity platform. Breadth meant the fraction of unique TCRs that were SARS-CoV-2-associated, whereas depth meant the fraction of total T cells that were SARS-CoV-2-associated. Using the MIRA data, every spike-specific TCR was mapped to the spike region that the TCR reacted to and assigned to either a CD4 or a CD8 class. Log10-transformed breadth and depth values were compared by one-way ANOVA with Sidak's multiple comparisons tests. TCRdb retrieved this table from immuneACCESS and kept in-frame rearrangements only. Not all clones are present; in checked studies, unresolved V genes account for under half, and no reason is known for the remainder. From that table come the V and J calls and clone size; the DNA was used to work out D and trimming. The sample table records approximately 150,000 clones; roughly nine tenths of these occur just once. The top ten clonotypes cover roughly 10% of the sample.

The CDR3 numbers 14 residues from cysteine through phenylalanine. Of all the DNA, just the CDR3 is kept, 42 bases in frame from base 1. CDR1 and CDR2 are drawn from the germline V gene (reference sequence): SEHNR, FQNEAQ. V loses 2 bases, J loses 6 bases, and the germline ends lie 13 bases apart. The sample's time point, from its label and the paper: about 28 days (+/-7) after the second vaccine dose. Because spike-specific TCR depth and breadth did not differ between the two schedules, AZD1222 recipients who got a second dose at roughly 4 weeks were pooled with those who got a second dose at roughly 12 weeks. The vaccinee samples were drawn from two UK trials, COV001 and COV002, one of which was a single-blind randomized controlled phase 2/3 trial testing AZD1222 (ChAdOx1 nCoV-19) in healthy adults. For TCRbeta chain sequencing, PBMC samples from trial participants were taken at day 0 and at day 28 after the second dose.

The sequence was collected from an adult who received the AZD1222 COVID-19 vaccine. Rearrangement joined TRBV7-9 to TRBJ1-1, and TRBD1 may be the D gene, going by 5 matching bases. The specimen comprised peripheral blood, sampled 28 days after the second AZD1222 dose. CDR3 protein: CASSLRRAGPEAFF. The nucleotide sequence reads as follows: TGTGCCAGCAGCTTACGCAGGGCCGGCCCTGAAGCTTTCTTT.